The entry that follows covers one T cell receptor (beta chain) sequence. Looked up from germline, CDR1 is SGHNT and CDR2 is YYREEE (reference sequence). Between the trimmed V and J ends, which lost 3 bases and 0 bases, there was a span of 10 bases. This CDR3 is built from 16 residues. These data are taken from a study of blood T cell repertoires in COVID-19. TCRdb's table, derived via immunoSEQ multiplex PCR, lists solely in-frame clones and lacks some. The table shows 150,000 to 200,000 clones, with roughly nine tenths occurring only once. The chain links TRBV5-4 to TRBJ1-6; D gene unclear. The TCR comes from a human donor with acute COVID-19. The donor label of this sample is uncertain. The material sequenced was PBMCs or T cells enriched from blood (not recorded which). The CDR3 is CASSSGGPSYNSPLHF. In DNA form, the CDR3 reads TGTGCCAGCAGCTCTGGAGGCCCCTCCTATAATTCACCCCTCCACTTT.